This section outlines one T cell receptor beta chain sequence together with its context. This sample was included in a study of blood T cell repertoires in COVID-19. Study information: COVID-19 samples from acute and convalescent phases originated in the United States, Italy and Spain. T cells, B-cell-depleted T cells, or PBMCs provided the cDNA or gDNA that served as material.

Authors' processing steps: Estimation of nucleated cell counts was performed using reference gene primer amplification. TCRdb keeps only in-frame clones here, not all; method: immunoSEQ multiplex PCR. The V and J calls and clone size come from that table; D and trimming were worked out from the DNA. In the table there are approximately 310,000 clones, about 87% of which are singletons. Germline V gene sequence: CDR1 LNHDA, CDR2 SQIVND (reference sequence). The CDR3 totals 15 residues. After removal of 5 bases from V and 4 bases from J, the junction contained 7 bases not matched to a gene. The clonotype was recovered from a woman aged 45-59 years who had recovered from COVID-19. Sequenced sample: peripheral blood. The chain is built from TRBV19 and TRBJ1-4, with 7 bases aligning to TRBD1. CDR3 DNA: TGTGCCAGTAGTCACCGGACAGGTCTTAATGAAAAACTGTTTTTT. Residues: CASSHRTGLNEKLFF.